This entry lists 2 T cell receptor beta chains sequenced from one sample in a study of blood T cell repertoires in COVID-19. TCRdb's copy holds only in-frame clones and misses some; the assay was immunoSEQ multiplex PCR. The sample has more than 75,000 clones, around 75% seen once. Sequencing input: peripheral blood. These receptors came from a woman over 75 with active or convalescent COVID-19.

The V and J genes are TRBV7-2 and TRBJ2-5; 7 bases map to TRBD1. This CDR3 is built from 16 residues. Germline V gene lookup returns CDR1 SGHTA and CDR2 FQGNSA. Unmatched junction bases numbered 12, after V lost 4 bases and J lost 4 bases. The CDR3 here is CASSWGPGGTGETQYF. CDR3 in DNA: TGTGCCAGCAGCTGGGGGCCAGGGGGTACCGGAGAGACCCAGTACTTC.

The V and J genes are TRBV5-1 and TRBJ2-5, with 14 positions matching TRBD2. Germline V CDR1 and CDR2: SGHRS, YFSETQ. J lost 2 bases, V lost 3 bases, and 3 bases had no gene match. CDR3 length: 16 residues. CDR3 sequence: CASSWTSGRWQETQYF. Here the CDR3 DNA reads TGCGCCAGCAGCTGGACTAGCGGGAGGTGGCAAGAGACCCAGTACTTC. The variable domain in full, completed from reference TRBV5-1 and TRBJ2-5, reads KAGVTQTPRYLIKTRGQQVTLSCSPISGHRSVSWYQQTPGQGLQFLFEYFSETQRNKGNFPGRFSGRQFSNSRSEMNVSTLELGDSALYLCASSWTSGRWQETQYFGPGTRLLVL.